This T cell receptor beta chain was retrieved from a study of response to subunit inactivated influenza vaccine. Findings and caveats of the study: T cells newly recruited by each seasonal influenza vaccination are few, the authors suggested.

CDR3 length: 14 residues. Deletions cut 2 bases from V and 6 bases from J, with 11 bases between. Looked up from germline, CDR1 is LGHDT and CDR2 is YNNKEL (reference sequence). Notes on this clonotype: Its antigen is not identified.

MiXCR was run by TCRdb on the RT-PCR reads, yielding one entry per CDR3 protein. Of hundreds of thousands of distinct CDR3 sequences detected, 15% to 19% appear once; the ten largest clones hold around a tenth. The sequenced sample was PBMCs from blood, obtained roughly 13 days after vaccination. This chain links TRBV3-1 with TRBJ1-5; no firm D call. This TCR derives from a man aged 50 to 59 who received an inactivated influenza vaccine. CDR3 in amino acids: CASSQFATRQPQHF. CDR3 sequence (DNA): TGTGCCAGCAGCCAATTCGCCACTCGTCAGCCCCAGCATTTT.